A single sample is the source of the 17 T cell receptor beta chains below, sequenced in a study of read filtering for tumor transcriptome and immune sequencing. The library was built from around 0.4 ug RNA with molecular barcoded adaptors for alpha/delta and beta/gamma chains. Via MiXCR, TCRdb re-called the reads, giving one row per CDR3 protein. The table shows more than 30,000 distinct CDR3 sequences, with roughly 15% occurring only once. The sequenced sample was a population of CD138-negative cells sorted from bone marrow. These receptors were collected from a donor aged 40 or older with multiple myeloma.

Judged by abundance, this clonotype is medium-sized (0.01 to 0.1%). V usage is TRBV28 and J usage is TRBJ2-3; TRBD2 matches at 8 bases. The junction had 7 bases not matched to a gene; V was cut back by 3 bases and J by 2 bases. Germline lookup yields CDR1 MDHEN and CDR2 SYDVKM. The CDR3 has 16 residues. The CDR3 nucleotides are TGTGCCAGCAGTTTCGTCGGGGGGGCACACACAGATACGCAGTATTTT. It yields the protein CASSFVGGAHTDTQYF.

This clonotype was recorded many times. This chain uses TRBV7-9 with TRBJ1-1, with D hard to call. The V end lost 6 bases, the J end lost 4 bases, and 15 bases lay between the germline ends. Germline-derived CDR1 and CDR2 are SEHNR and FQNEAQ (reference sequence). The CDR3 is 14 residues long. CDR3 region: CASRLTGKGTEAFF. The CDR3 DNA reads TGTGCCAGCAGACTGACGGGAAAGGGCACTGAAGCTTTCTTT.

This clonotype was seen at least ten times. The V gene is TRBV24-1, the J gene TRBJ1-1, with D perhaps matching TRBD1 (5 bases). This CDR3 has 17 residues. Between the trimmed V and J ends, which lost 7 bases and 4 bases, there was a span of 24 bases. CDR1 is KGHDR and CDR2 is SFDVKD in the germline V gene. The CDR3 loop is CATRRDPNSAVFTEAFF. As DNA, the CDR3 is TGTGCCACCAGGCGGGACCCAAATTCCGCGGTTTTCACTGAAGCTTTCTTT.

CDR3 protein: CASSRASGSLGTQYF. CDR3 nucleotide sequence: TGTGCCAGTAGTCGGGCTAGCGGATCCCTCGGGACCCAGTACTTC. The chain links TRBV19 to TRBJ2-5, with 7 bases fitting TRBD2. With V trimmed by 5 bases and J by 7 bases, 13 bases remained unmatched. Germline values: CDR1 LNHDA, CDR2 SQIVND (reference sequence). CDR3 size: 15 residues.

This rearrangement joins TRBV6-2 or TRBV6-3 to TRBJ1-1; D is undetermined. Germline values: CDR1 MNHEY, CDR2 SVGEGT. The CDR3 contains 14 residues. With 6 bases removed from V and 0 bases from J, the gap between germline ends came to 11 bases. The DNA for the CDR3 is TGTGCCAGCAGAAGTCACACCATGAACACTGAAGCTTTCTTT. Protein: CASRSHTMNTEAFF.

Notes on this clonotype: An end of the junction differs from the germline gene, which may be a read error. The genes are TRBV12-3 or TRBV12-4 and TRBJ2-1; D is perhaps TRBD1 (6 bases). The CDR3 has 15 amino acids. This chain's CDR3 is CASSPLQGIYNEQFF. The CDR3 region has the DNA TGTGCTAGCAGTCCACTACAGGGCATCTACAATGAGCAGTTCTTC.

This clonotype has at least ten counts. The V gene is TRBV7-9, the J gene TRBJ2-4; D gene unclear. Trimming removed 8 bases at V and 7 bases at J, with 9 bases between. Germline V gene data show CDR1 as SEHNR and CDR2 as FQNEAQ (reference sequence). The CDR3 runs 11 residues. In DNA form, the CDR3 reads TGTGCCAGCCTTGGGAAGAACATTCAGTACTTC. Amino acids: CASLGKNIQYF.

Comment on this clonotype: Since a far larger clone is one base different, this is likely a read error. The rearrangement joins TRBV7-6 to TRBJ2-7; D is ambiguous. The CDR3 runs 12 residues. Germline V lookup: CDR1 SGHVS, CDR2 FNYEAQ. The CDR3 spells CASSSLYYGQYF. CDR3 DNA sequence: TGTGCCAGCAGCTCTCTGTATTACGGGCAGTACTTC.

This clonotype has at least ten counts. Here the CDR3 reads CASSLGNGELFF. The DNA of the CDR3 is TGTGCCAGCAGCTTGGGGAACGGGGAGCTGTTTTTT. The chain uses TRBV7-9 and TRBJ2-2; D not certain. Trimming cost V 3 bases and J 7 bases, with 6 bases left between them. Germline lookup yields CDR1 SEHNR and CDR2 FQNEAQ (reference sequence). CDR3 length: 12 residues.

This clonotype was detected ten times or more. The chain uses TRBV30 and TRBJ1-1; TRBD1 is a possible D gene (6 bases). V lost 4 bases, J lost 0 bases, and 9 bases lay in between. The CDR3 consists of 13 residues. CDR1 GTSNPN and CDR2 SVGIG come from the germline V gene (reference sequence). CDR3 sequence: CAWKGHMNTEAFF. The DNA for the CDR3 is TGTGCCTGGAAGGGACATATGAACACTGAAGCTTTCTTT.

This clonotype was detected ten times or more. V gene TRBV20-1 combines with J gene TRBJ2-1; 7 bases line up with TRBD1. This CDR3 is 16 amino acids long. Germline CDR1 and CDR2: DFQATT and SNEGSKA (reference sequence). V trimming: 8 bases; J trimming: 7 bases; junction bases outside the gene matches: 20. As DNA, the CDR3 is TGCAGTCCCTCATTCGAGACAGGGCCTGGGGCAAATGAGCAGTTCTTC. Its translation: CSPSFETGPGANEQFF.

About this clonotype: A far larger clone is a single base away, which makes a read error likely. Given the absence of the conserved phenylalanine or tryptophan at the CDR3 end, a read error is likely. The limits of the CDR3 on the DNA are not certain, so only TCRdb's listed CDR3 is given. The chain links TRBV6-6 to TRBJ1-2; the table's D gene call, TRBD1, was not cross checked with the DNA. The germline CDR1 and CDR2 sequences are MNHNY and SVGAGI (reference sequence). The CDR3 is 10 residues long, ends included. This CDR3 is CASHTPGALA.

CDR3 region: CASSLLGLFNEQFF. CDR3 DNA sequence: TGTGCCAGCAGCCTTCTGGGACTTTTCAATGAGCAGTTCTTC. The rearrangement links TRBV6-2 or TRBV6-3 to TRBJ2-1, with D perhaps matching TRBD2 (6 bases). Per germline, CDR1 MNHEY and CDR2 SVGEGT. The CDR3 has 14 amino acids. Trimming took off 6 bases at V and 6 bases at J, with 15 bases between the two ends.

This clonotype occurred many times. The chain couples TRBV20-1 to TRBJ1-1; D gene unclear. The CDR3 spans 15 residues. Germline V CDR1 and CDR2: DFQATT, SNEGSKA (reference sequence). The V and J ends lost 0 bases and 1 base respectively, with 12 bases between them. The CDR3 DNA follows: TGCAGTGCTAGAGACTACGAGGGCTGGAACACTGAAGCTTTCTTT. It specifies CSARDYEGWNTEAFF.

This clonotype appeared once. A single base is all that separates this from a far larger clone, so a read error is likely. The chain employs TRBV7-2 and TRBJ2-1, with D unclear. The germline V gene has CDR1 SGHTA and CDR2 FQGNSA. This CDR3 has 12 residues. The CDR3 sequence: CASSHQYNEQLF. CDR3 in DNA: TGTGCCAGCAGCCACCAGTACAATGAGCAGCTCTTC. Based on the CDR3 plus reference TRBV7-2 and TRBJ2-1, the full variable domain is GAGVSQSPSNKVTEKGKDVELRCDPISGHTALYWYRQSLGQGLEFLIYFQGNSAPDKSGLPSDRFSAERTGGSVSTLTIQRTQQEDSAVYLCASSHQYNEQLFGPGTRLTVL.

In its sample, this clonotype was seen many times. This sequence joins TRBV28 and TRBJ2-7, with 8 positions matching TRBD2. V dropped 7 bases and J dropped 3; count of bases not matched to a gene: 11. Germline-derived CDR1 and CDR2 are MDHEN and SYDVKM. There are 15 residues in the CDR3. CDR3 in DNA: TGTGCCAGCACTAGCGGGTTGGCTCAGTTCTACGAGCAGTACTTC. Amino acid sequence: CASTSGLAQFYEQYF.

Many counts were recorded for this clonotype. This likely comes from a read error, as the CDR3 has no conserved phenylalanine or tryptophan at its end. The chain employs TRBV6-1 and TRBJ1-1; the D gene is possibly TRBD1 (5 bases). V lost 1 base to trimming and J lost 0 bases, with 15 bases between them. Germline CDR1 is MNHNS and CDR2 is SASEGT. The CDR3 consists of 17 residues. CDR3 in DNA: TGTGCCAGCAGTGAAGTGAACAGGCTTCTAATGAACACTGAAGCTTTCTGT. Amino acids: CASSEVNRLLMNTEAFC.